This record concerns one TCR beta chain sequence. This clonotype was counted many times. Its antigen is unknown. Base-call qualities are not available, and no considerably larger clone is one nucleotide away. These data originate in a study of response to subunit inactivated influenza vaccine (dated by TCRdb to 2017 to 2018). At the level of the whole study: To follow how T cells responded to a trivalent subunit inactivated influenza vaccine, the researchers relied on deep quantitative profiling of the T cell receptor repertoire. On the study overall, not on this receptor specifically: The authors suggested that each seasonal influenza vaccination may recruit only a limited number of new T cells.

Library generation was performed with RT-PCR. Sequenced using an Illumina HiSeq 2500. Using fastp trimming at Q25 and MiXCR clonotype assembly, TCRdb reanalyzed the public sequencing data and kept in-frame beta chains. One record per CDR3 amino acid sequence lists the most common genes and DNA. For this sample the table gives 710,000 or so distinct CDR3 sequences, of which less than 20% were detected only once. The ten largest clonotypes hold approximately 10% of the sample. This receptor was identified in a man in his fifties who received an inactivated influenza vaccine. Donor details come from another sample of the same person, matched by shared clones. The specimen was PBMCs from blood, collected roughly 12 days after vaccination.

The CDR3 in this case is CASTLLAGQQETQYF. The DNA sequence is TGTGCCAGCACCCTACTAGCGGGACAACAAGAGACCCAGTACTTC. This receptor chain uses TRBV7-2 and TRBJ2-5; TRBD2 aligns with 10 central bases. From a lookup of the germline V gene, CDR1 and CDR2 are SGHTA and FQGNSA. Trimming accounts for 7 bases at V and 2 bases at J, while the number of junction bases matched to no gene is 7. The CDR3 contains 15 residues, cysteine and phenylalanine counted. Kept here is only the CDR3 DNA, which spans 45 bases and is read in frame from base 1.